A selection of T cell receptor beta chains follows, all from one sample in a study of glioma-infiltrating T cells after dendritic cell vaccination. Assay used: immunoSEQ multiplex PCR; TCRdb lists only in-frame clones, some missing. The sample gives roughly 100,000 clones, almost 90% of which show up once; 2.5% to 3% is in the top ten. The sequenced sample was blood, obtained after dendritic cell vaccination. These receptors all come from a human donor with glioblastoma. Both conserved end residues are part of each CDR3. A D gene is named only where the DNA matches it firmly. Clone sizes are given selectively: once, few, many, or a class where the clone is expanded.

TRBV6-1,TRBD1,TRBJ1-1,-,TGTGCCAGCAGTGGAGTCCCGGGACAGGGACCTCGGACTGAAGCTTTCTTT,CASSGVPGQGPRTEAFF
TRBV4-1,-,TRBJ2-2,-,TGCGCCAGCAGCCAAGAAGGACGGGGGGCTGACACCGGGGAGCTGTTTTTT,CASSQEGRGADTGELFF
TRBV9,TRBD1,TRBJ2-7,-,TGTGCCAGCAGCGCGGGGAGGACAGGGGCCTACGAGCAGTACTTC,CASSAGRTGAYEQYF
TRBV4-2,TRBD1,TRBJ2-7,-,TGTGCCAGCAGCCAAGAACTGGACAGGGGCGTCAAGCAGTACTTC,CASSQELDRGVKQYF
TRBV27,-,TRBJ1-5,-,TGTGCCAGCAGTTTAGAGGCCGGTCAGCCCCAGCATTTT,CASSLEAGQPQHF
TRBV2,TRBD1,TRBJ1-1,-,TGTGCCAGCACCCCGACAGGGGTGAACACTGAAGCTTTCTTT,CASTPTGVNTEAFF
TRBV6-5,TRBD1,TRBJ1-5,-,TGTGCCAGCAGCCCCAGGGACAGATATCAGCCCCAGCATTTT,CASSPRDRYQPQHF
TRBV7-2,TRBD2,TRBJ2-1,-,TGTGCCAGCAGCTTAGGTCTAGCGGGAGTGAATGAGCAGTTCTTC,CASSLGLAGVNEQFF
TRBV5-5,TRBD2,TRBJ2-5,-,TGTGCCAGCAGCCCGGGACTAGCGGGACAAGAGACCCAGTACTTC,CASSPGLAGQETQYF
TRBV19,-,TRBJ1-2,-,TGTGCCAGTAGCCCAGACCCTCAGGTGGGCTATGGCTACACCTTC,CASSPDPQVGYGYTF
TRBV4-1,TRBD2,TRBJ2-7,-,TGCGCCAGCAGCCAAGAAGCGGGGTCTCCTCGGGAGCAGTACTTC,CASSQEAGSPREQYF
TRBV5-3,-,TRBJ2-7,once,TGTGCCAGAGACGACGTCCGCAGGGACGAGCAGTACTTC,CARDDVRRDEQYF
TRBV6-1,TRBD2,TRBJ2-7,-,TGTGCCAGCAGTGAAAGGGGGTGGCGGGCGAGACTAGCGGGGAGCTACGAGCAGTACTTC,CASSERGWRARLAGSYEQYF
TRBV10-1,TRBD2,TRBJ2-5,-,TGCGCCAGCAGTGTAGGACTAGCGCGAGGGCAAGAGACCCAGTACTTC,CASSVGLARGQETQYF
TRBV5-1,-,TRBJ1-6,once,TGCGCCAGCAGCTTGGGTGGGGACTTATATAATTCACCCCTCCACTTT,CASSLGGDLYNSPLHF
TRBV30,TRBD1,TRBJ1-2,-,TGTGCCTGGAGTGTTTCGCAAATCCGGGACAGGGGGAGGTATGGCTACACCTTC,CAWSVSQIRDRGRYGYTF
TRBV7-4,-,TRBJ1-1,-,TGTGCCAGCAGCAAAGCGGCGGGACGGGCGACTGAAGCTTTCTTT,CASSKAAGRATEAFF
TRBV5-1,-,TRBJ2-7,-,TGCGCCAGCAGCTTCGAAGGGGGTACCCTAGTCGAGCAGTACTTC,CASSFEGGTLVEQYF
TRBV6-1,-,TRBJ2-2,-,TGTGCCAGCAGGCCCCAGGAGAACACCGGGGAGCTGTTTTTT,CASRPQENTGELFF
TRBV9,TRBD2,TRBJ2-5,-,TGTGCCAGCAGCTCCAGCGGGGGTCGAGAGACCCAGTACTTC,CASSSSGGRETQYF
TRBV11-3,TRBD1,TRBJ1-2,-,TGTGCCAGCAGCTCGGGACAGGGGGCGGCTGGCTACACCTTC,CASSSGQGAAGYTF
TRBV19,TRBD1,TRBJ1-4,-,TGTGCCAGTAGTACCCGACAGGGAAATGTAGAAAAACTGTTTTTT,CASSTRQGNVEKLFF
TRBV11-2,-,TRBJ2-7,-,TGTGCCAGCAGCCCCCGGGCGGGGGCGTCCTACGAGCAGTACTTC,CASSPRAGASYEQYF
TRBV6-5,-,TRBJ2-7,once,TGTGCCAGCAGTTACGGTAGGGACATTACCTACGAGCAGTACTTC,CASSYGRDITYEQYF
TRBV20-1,-,TRBJ1-4,-,TGCAGTGCTAGGAGTAATGAAAAACTGTTTTTT,CSARSNEKLFF
TRBV7-2,-,TRBJ2-3,-,TGTGCCAGCAGGGCGGTTGGCACCTCGGGAGATACGCAGTATTTT,CASRAVGTSGDTQYF
TRBV19,TRBD1,TRBJ1-1,-,TGTGCCAGTAGTAACGACAGGGGCGAAGCTTTCTTT,CASSNDRGEAFF
TRBV6-5,TRBD1,TRBJ2-7,-,TGTGCCAGCAAAACCGGGACAGGGTTCGAGCAGTACTTC,CASKTGTGFEQYF
TRBV19,TRBD2,TRBJ2-1,-,TGTGCCAGTACGACTCTTCGACTAGCGGGAGGGCCCAATGAGCAGTTCTTC,CASTTLRLAGGPNEQFF
TRBV5-6,-,TRBJ1-1,-,TGTGCCAGCAGCTTGTGGCAGGCGAACACTGAAGCTTTCTTT,CASSLWQANTEAFF
TRBV5-4,-,TRBJ2-5,-,TGTGCCAGCAGCCCGGGGGGCACGACGCAAGAGACCCAGTACTTC,CASSPGGTTQETQYF
TRBV5-5,-,TRBJ1-1,-,TGTGCCAGCAGCTTCGCAGGGGTGAACACTGAAGCTTTCTTT,CASSFAGVNTEAFF
TRBV9,-,TRBJ1-2,-,TGTGCCAGCAACTCTAACTATGGCTACACCTTC,CASNSNYGYTF
TRBV19,-,TRBJ2-2,-,TGTGCCAGTAGTAAGGACGGGAGCGTAGGCACCGGGGAGCTGTTTTTT,CASSKDGSVGTGELFF
TRBV5-6,TRBD2,TRBJ2-1,-,TGTGCCAGCAGCTTGGATTCGACTAGCGGGTACAATGAGCAGTTCTTC,CASSLDSTSGYNEQFF
TRBV11-3,TRBD1,TRBJ2-7,once,TGTGCCAGCAGCTTATACGCAGGGGGCTACGAGCAGTACTTC,CASSLYAGGYEQYF
TRBV6-1,-,TRBJ2-5,few,TGTGCCAGCAGTGAATGGGGCCAGGGCCAACGGACCCAGTACTTC,CASSEWGQGQRTQYF
TRBV14,-,TRBJ1-1,-,TGTGCCAGCAGCCAAGTGTCAGGAGGGGTAACTGAAGCTTTCTTT,CASSQVSGGVTEAFF
TRBV30,-,TRBJ2-7,once,TGTGCCTGGAGTGTAAGGCCGGGGGACGAGCAGTACTTC,CAWSVRPGDEQYF
TRBV6-5,TRBD1,TRBJ1-6,-,TGTGCCAGTTCCGGGACAGGGAGTTCCCCCCTCCACTTT,CASSGTGSSPLHF
TRBV6-1,TRBD2,TRBJ2-1,-,TGTGCCAGCAGCCGAGCGGGACTCTACAATGAGCAGTTCTTC,CASSRAGLYNEQFF
TRBV6-5,TRBD1,TRBJ1-1,-,TGTGCCAGCAGGCCCGGGACAGGGATTACTGAAGCTTTCTTT,CASRPGTGITEAFF
TRBV30,TRBD2,TRBJ2-5,-,TGTGCCTCCTCGGGGGGGACCCAAGAGACCCAGTACTTC,CASSGGTQETQYF
TRBV5-1,TRBD2,TRBJ2-3,-,TGCGCCAGCAGCACGGGACTAGCGGGGAGCACAGATACGCAGTATTTT,CASSTGLAGSTDTQYF
TRBV7-6,TRBD1,TRBJ1-6,-,TGTGCCAGCAGCTTAGGGGAGGGACAGGGATTCTCACCCCTCCACTTT,CASSLGEGQGFSPLHF
TRBV2,-,TRBJ1-4,-,TGTGCCGGGGGGACGGACGTAAATGGGAAACTGTTTTTT,CAGGTDVNGKLFF
TRBV5-5,TRBD1,TRBJ2-7,-,TGTGCCAGCAGCTTTTTGGGGCAGGGGGATTACGAGCAGTACTTC,CASSFLGQGDYEQYF
TRBV5-4,-,TRBJ2-3,-,TGTGCCACCGCGCCAGGGGCCCACACAGATACGCAGTATTTT,CATAPGAHTDTQYF
TRBV5-6,TRBD1,TRBJ2-7,-,TGTGCCAGCAGCAAGGGACAGGGGGACGAGCAGTACTTC,CASSKGQGDEQYF
TRBV5-1,-,TRBJ2-6,-,TGCGCCAGCAGCTTGGACGGACTGACTTCTGGGGCCAACGTCCTGACTTTC,CASSLDGLTSGANVLTF
TRBV11-3,TRBD2,TRBJ2-7,few,TGTGCCAGCAGCCGACCTGGACTAGCGGGCTCCTACGAGCAGTACTTC,CASSRPGLAGSYEQYF
TRBV19,TRBD1,TRBJ2-7,once,TGTGCCAGTAGTTGGACAGGGCGCGAGCAGTACTTC,CASSWTGREQYF
TRBV5-1,TRBD2,TRBJ2-1,-,TGCGCCAGCAGCGGTTCTAGCGGGGGGAGAAATGAGCAGTTCTTC,CASSGSSGGRNEQFF
TRBV9,-,TRBJ2-5,few,TGTGCCAGCAGCGTAGGAGGCTTGGGTGAGACCCAGTACTTC,CASSVGGLGETQYF
TRBV7-8,-,TRBJ1-2,-,TGTGCCAGCAGCTCGTACAGTAGCTATGGCTACACCTTC,CASSSYSSYGYTF
TRBV5-6,-,TRBJ1-3,-,TGTGCCAGCAGCCCTGGGCCGGAGAGACTACTCTCTGGAAACACCATATATTTT,CASSPGPERLLSGNTIYF
TRBV7-2,-,TRBJ2-1,-,TGTGCCAGCAGCTTAGCCCCCAGGGGCGGGAGTAGGAATGAGCAGTTCTTC,CASSLAPRGGSRNEQFF
TRBV5-1,-,TRBJ1-3,-,TGCGCCAGCAGCTTGGCCGGGTCCAACTCTGGAAACACCATATATTTT,CASSLAGSNSGNTIYF
TRBV19,-,TRBJ1-1,once,TGTGCCAGTACTATCGGACAAAGGGGTGAAGCTTTCTTT,CASTIGQRGEAFF
TRBV4-1,-,TRBJ2-7,-,TGCGCCAGCAGCCAAGTGGCAGGGAAGCAGAGCGAGCAGTACTTC,CASSQVAGKQSEQYF